A selection of T cell receptor beta chains follows, all from one sample in a study of cytomegalovirus exposure and HLA in healthy donors. The table came from immunoSEQ multiplex PCR; TCRdb's copy has only in-frame clones and leaves some out. The data hold 120,000 or so clones, with under 20% observed a single time. Sequencing was carried out using PBMCs. All receptors derive from a female donor in good health and CMV-seropositive. Each CDR3 is given with its conserved first and last residue.

v_call: TRBV6-5; j_call: TRBJ2-1; cdr3_aa: CASSYRLAGAHNEQFF
v_call: TRBV9; j_call: TRBJ2-1; cdr3_aa: CASSVSPIHTRDEQFF
v_call: TRBV6-5; j_call: TRBJ2-7; cdr3_aa: CASSSGTGAVQYF
v_call: TRBV6-7; j_call: TRBJ1-2; cdr3_aa: CASSYSPLGGDYGYTF
v_call: TRBV28; j_call: TRBJ1-5; cdr3_aa: CASSPVPSGTGKFLPRQPQHF
v_call: TRBV5-1; j_call: TRBJ2-7; cdr3_aa: CASSLGGQTYEQYF
v_call: TRBV5-6; j_call: TRBJ2-7; cdr3_aa: CASSSYYEQYF
v_call: TRBV6-6; j_call: TRBJ2-7; cdr3_aa: CASSPLPGQGAYEQYF
v_call: TRBV29-1; j_call: NA; cdr3_aa: CSVGPGTSGRIYEQYF
v_call: TRBV5-1; j_call: TRBJ1-1; cdr3_aa: CASTGEANTEAFF
v_call: TRBV15; j_call: TRBJ1-1; cdr3_aa: CATSRDSARAFF
v_call: TRBV5-6; j_call: TRBJ2-3; cdr3_aa: CASSPGGGTDTQYF
v_call: TRBV5-8; j_call: TRBJ2-2; cdr3_aa: CASSFGGAYDAGELFF
v_call: TRBV5-4; j_call: TRBJ2-7; cdr3_aa: CASSTGTGTYEQYF
v_call: TRBV30; j_call: TRBJ2-7; cdr3_aa: CAWARGGVYEQYF
v_call: TRBV19; j_call: TRBJ1-5; cdr3_aa: CASSTGAGGYQPQHF
v_call: TRBV28; j_call: TRBJ2-2; cdr3_aa: CASSFDMRGELFF
v_call: TRBV30; j_call: TRBJ1-2; cdr3_aa: CAWSFTSGYGYTF
v_call: TRBV6-5; j_call: TRBJ1-3; cdr3_aa: CASTNTGNTIYF
v_call: TRBV29-1; j_call: TRBJ2-4; cdr3_aa: CSVVLQGRAKNIQYF
v_call: TRBV5-1; j_call: TRBJ2-3; cdr3_aa: CASSSGLAGEADTQYF
v_call: TRBV6-6; j_call: TRBJ1-3; cdr3_aa: CASSYSSSSGNTIYF
v_call: TRBV27; j_call: TRBJ1-2; cdr3_aa: CASSLANSYGYTF
v_call: TRBV15; j_call: TRBJ1-5; cdr3_aa: CATSRGDRVSNQPQHF
v_call: TRBV27; j_call: TRBJ1-5; cdr3_aa: CASSLFSGNQPQHF
v_call: TRBV9; j_call: TRBJ2-1; cdr3_aa: CASSRVRYEQFF
v_call: TRBV6-1; j_call: TRBJ1-1; cdr3_aa: CASIWLGAGTEAFF
v_call: TRBV9; j_call: TRBJ2-5; cdr3_aa: CASSVGAYQETQYF
v_call: TRBV5-1; j_call: TRBJ2-3; cdr3_aa: CASSLQGANTQYF
v_call: TRBV5-1; j_call: TRBJ2-6; cdr3_aa: CASSLARDSGANVLTF
v_call: TRBV4-2; j_call: TRBJ2-7; cdr3_aa: CASSQEAQAPVYEQYF
v_call: TRBV6-5; j_call: TRBJ1-2; cdr3_aa: CASSWGGYGYTF
v_call: TRBV2; j_call: TRBJ2-1; cdr3_aa: CASRDRNYNEQFF
v_call: TRBV2; j_call: TRBJ2-1; cdr3_aa: CASSDATSGSYNEQFF
v_call: TRBV19; j_call: TRBJ1-5; cdr3_aa: CASSIFTPGTGEGQPQHF
v_call: TRBV13; j_call: TRBJ1-2; cdr3_aa: CASSPREGLNYGYTF
v_call: TRBV9; j_call: TRBJ2-5; cdr3_aa: CASSVGTADLETQYF
v_call: TRBV18; j_call: TRBJ1-1; cdr3_aa: CASSPLPMNTEAFF
v_call: TRBV4-1; j_call: TRBJ2-7; cdr3_aa: CASSRLASGTYEQYF
v_call: TRBV5-1; j_call: TRBJ1-3; cdr3_aa: CASSLFGVRTGSGNTIYF
v_call: TRBV30; j_call: TRBJ1-5; cdr3_aa: CAWSPGGLGQPQHF
v_call: TRBV9; j_call: TRBJ1-2; cdr3_aa: CASSASRTAGGYTF
v_call: TRBV11-2; j_call: TRBJ1-2; cdr3_aa: CASSLGQGPYGYTF
v_call: TRBV4-1; j_call: TRBJ2-3; cdr3_aa: CASSQSTSFYTQYF
v_call: TRBV30; j_call: TRBJ2-7; cdr3_aa: CAWSTLVYEQYF
v_call: TRBV9; j_call: TRBJ1-2; cdr3_aa: CASTVPGQGTFGGYTF
v_call: TRBV21-1; j_call: TRBJ1-3; cdr3_aa: CAPVRTGNSDSGNTIYF
v_call: TRBV14; j_call: TRBJ2-5; cdr3_aa: CASSQGWTSGSWETQYF
v_call: TRBV7-7; j_call: TRBJ2-2; cdr3_aa: CASSLVTTGELFF